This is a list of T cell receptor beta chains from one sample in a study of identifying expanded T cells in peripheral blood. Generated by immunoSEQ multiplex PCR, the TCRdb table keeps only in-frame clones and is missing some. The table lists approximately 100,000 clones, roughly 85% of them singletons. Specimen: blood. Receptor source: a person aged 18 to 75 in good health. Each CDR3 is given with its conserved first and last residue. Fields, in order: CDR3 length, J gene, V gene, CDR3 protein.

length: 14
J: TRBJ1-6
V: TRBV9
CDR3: CASSVGRVDSPLHF

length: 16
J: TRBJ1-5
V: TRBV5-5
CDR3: CASSLVGGASNQPQHF

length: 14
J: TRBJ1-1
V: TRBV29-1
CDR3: CSVAITGMNTEAFF

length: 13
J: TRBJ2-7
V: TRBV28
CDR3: CGVRGGTTYEQYF

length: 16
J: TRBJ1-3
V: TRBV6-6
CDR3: CASSYPPGVVENTIYF

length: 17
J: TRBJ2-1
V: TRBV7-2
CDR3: CASSLDNRLAGGYEQFF

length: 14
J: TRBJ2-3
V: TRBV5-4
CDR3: CASSLAGGTDTQYF

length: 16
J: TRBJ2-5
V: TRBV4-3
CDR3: CASSPGKGGGWETQYF

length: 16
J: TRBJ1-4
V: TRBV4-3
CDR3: CASSPTLPTGGEKLFF

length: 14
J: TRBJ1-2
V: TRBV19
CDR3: CASSLSVRLNGYTF

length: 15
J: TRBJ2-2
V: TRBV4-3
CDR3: CASSQTGTLTGELFF

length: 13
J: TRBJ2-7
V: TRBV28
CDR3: CASSFPTTREQYF

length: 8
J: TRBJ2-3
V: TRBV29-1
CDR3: CSVGSWYF

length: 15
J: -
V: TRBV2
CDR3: CASSEGGGRLNEQYF

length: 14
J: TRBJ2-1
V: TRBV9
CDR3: CASSSRTGANEQFF

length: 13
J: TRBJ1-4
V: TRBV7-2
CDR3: CASSGSPNEKLFF

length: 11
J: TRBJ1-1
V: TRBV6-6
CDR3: CASSHDMEAFF

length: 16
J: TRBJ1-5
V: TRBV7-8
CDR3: CASSSDRGRADQPQHF

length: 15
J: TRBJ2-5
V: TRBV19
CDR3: CASRPGTGGKTTQYF

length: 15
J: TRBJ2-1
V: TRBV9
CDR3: CASSVETAPYNEQFF

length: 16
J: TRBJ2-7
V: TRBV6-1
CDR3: CASSERSGNNPYEQYF

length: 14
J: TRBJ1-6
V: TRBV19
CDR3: CASNPTGGNSPLHF

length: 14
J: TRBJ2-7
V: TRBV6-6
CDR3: CASNPAREYYEQYF

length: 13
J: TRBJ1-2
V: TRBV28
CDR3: CASSSGIGHGYTF

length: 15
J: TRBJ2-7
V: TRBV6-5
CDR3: CASSYGGGLTYEQYF

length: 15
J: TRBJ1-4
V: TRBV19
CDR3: CASTPGGLADEKLFF

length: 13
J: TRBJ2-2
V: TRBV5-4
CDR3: CASSSTRTGELFF

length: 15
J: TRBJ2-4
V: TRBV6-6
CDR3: CASSFPGQAQNIQYF

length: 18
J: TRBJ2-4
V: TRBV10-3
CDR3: CAISDARTLLPGGNIQYF

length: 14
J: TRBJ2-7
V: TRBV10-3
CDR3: CAISERGPAGEQYF

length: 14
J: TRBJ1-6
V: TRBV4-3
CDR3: CASSQEGYNSPLHF

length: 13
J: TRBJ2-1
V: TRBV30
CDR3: CAWSVFGLDRQFF

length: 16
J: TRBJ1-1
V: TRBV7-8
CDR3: CASSSTGGNMNTEAFF